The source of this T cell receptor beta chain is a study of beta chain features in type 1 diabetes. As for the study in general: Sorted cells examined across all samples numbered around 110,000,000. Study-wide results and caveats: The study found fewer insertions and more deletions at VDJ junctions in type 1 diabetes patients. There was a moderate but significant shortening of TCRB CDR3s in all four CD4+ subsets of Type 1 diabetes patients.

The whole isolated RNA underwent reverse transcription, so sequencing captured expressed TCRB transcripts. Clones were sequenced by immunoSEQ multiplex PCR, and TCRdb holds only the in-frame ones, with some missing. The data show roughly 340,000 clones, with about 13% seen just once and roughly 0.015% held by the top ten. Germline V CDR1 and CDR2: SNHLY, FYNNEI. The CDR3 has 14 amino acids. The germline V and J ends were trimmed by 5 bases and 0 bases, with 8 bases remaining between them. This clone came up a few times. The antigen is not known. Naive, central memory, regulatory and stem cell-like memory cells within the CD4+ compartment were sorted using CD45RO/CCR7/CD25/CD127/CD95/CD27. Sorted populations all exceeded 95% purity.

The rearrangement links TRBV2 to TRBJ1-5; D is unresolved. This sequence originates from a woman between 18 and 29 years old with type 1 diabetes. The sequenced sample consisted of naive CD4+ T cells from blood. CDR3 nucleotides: TGTGCCAGCAGTACAACAAGTAGCAATCAGCCCCAGCATTTT. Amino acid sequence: CASSTTSSNQPQHF.